A selection of T cell receptor beta chains follows, all from one sample in a study of blood T cell repertoires in COVID-19. Sequencing used immunoSEQ multiplex PCR; TCRdb keeps in-frame clones, though not all of them. This table holds roughly 260,000 clones, about 85% found once. The sequencing input was peripheral blood. The source is a man in his sixties who had recovered from COVID-19. Each CDR3 is given with its conserved first and last residue. The D gene is left open where the match is weak. Size is stated for part of the rows, as once, few or many counts, or as a class when the clone is expanded.

abundance: -
d_gene: -
v_gene: TRBV5-1
j_gene: TRBJ2-4
CDR3aa: CASSEDRIAKNIQYF
CDR3nt: TGCGCCAGCAGCGAGGACAGAATAGCGAAAAACATTCAGTACTTC

abundance: once
d_gene: -
v_gene: TRBV27
j_gene: TRBJ1-5
CDR3aa: CASSLGSTGPQHF
CDR3nt: TGTGCCAGCAGTTTGGGCTCCACTGGGCCCCAGCATTTT

abundance: -
d_gene: -
v_gene: TRBV19
j_gene: TRBJ2-2
CDR3aa: CASSIITGIPGELFF
CDR3nt: TGTGCCAGTAGTATTATCACAGGGATACCCGGGGAGCTGTTTTTT

abundance: once
d_gene: -
v_gene: TRBV12-5
j_gene: TRBJ2-3
CDR3aa: CASGLASKDDRRMSDTQYF
CDR3nt: TGTGCTAGTGGTTTGGCCAGTAAGGATGACAGGAGAATGTCAGATACGCAGTATTTT

abundance: -
d_gene: -
v_gene: TRBV19
j_gene: TRBJ2-3
CDR3aa: CASSRGISTDTQYF
CDR3nt: TGTGCCAGTAGTAGAGGGATCAGCACAGATACGCAGTATTTT

abundance: -
d_gene: -
v_gene: TRBV4-1
j_gene: TRBJ2-1
CDR3aa: CASSQASFNEQFF
CDR3nt: TGCGCCAGCAGCCAAGCTAGCTTCAATGAGCAGTTCTTC

abundance: -
d_gene: -
v_gene: TRBV10-3
j_gene: TRBJ1-2
CDR3aa: CAISELGTGYTF
CDR3nt: TGTGCCATCAGTGAGTTAGGGACAGGCTACACCTTC

abundance: -
d_gene: -
v_gene: TRBV25-1
j_gene: TRBJ1-2
CDR3aa: CASSSQGRVGGYTF
CDR3nt: TGTGCCAGCAGTTCACAAGGGAGGGTAGGAGGCTACACCTTC

abundance: -
d_gene: -
v_gene: TRBV5-5
j_gene: TRBJ1-2
CDR3aa: CASSALDNLYGYTF
CDR3nt: TGTGCCAGCTCGGCATTAGACAATCTCTATGGCTACACCTTC

abundance: -
d_gene: -
v_gene: TRBV27
j_gene: TRBJ2-7
CDR3aa: CASSPPSPHEQYF
CDR3nt: TGTGCCAGCAGTCCCCCTTCCCCCCACGAGCAGTACTTC

abundance: -
d_gene: TRBD1
v_gene: TRBV7-9
j_gene: TRBJ1-4
CDR3aa: CASSSLDRGEKLFF
CDR3nt: TGTGCCAGCAGCTCGCTCGACAGGGGGGAAAAACTGTTTTTT

abundance: -
d_gene: TRBD1
v_gene: TRBV5-1
j_gene: TRBJ1-4
CDR3aa: CASSSSGQGFIGRNEKLFF
CDR3nt: TGCGCCAGCAGCTCCTCGGGACAGGGCTTCATAGGGAGAAATGAAAAACTGTTTTTT

abundance: -
d_gene: -
v_gene: TRBV18
j_gene: TRBJ2-1
CDR3aa: CASSPAGLDNEQFF
CDR3nt: TGTGCCAGCTCACCTGCGGGACTCGACAATGAGCAGTTCTTC

abundance: -
d_gene: -
v_gene: TRBV4-2
j_gene: TRBJ1-5
CDR3aa: CASSPSTDRSLYQPQHF
CDR3nt: TGTGCCAGCAGCCCTTCGACAGACAGGTCATTATATCAGCCCCAGCATTTT

abundance: -
d_gene: -
v_gene: TRBV6-5
j_gene: TRBJ2-5
CDR3aa: CASIPQEGLGETQYF
CDR3nt: TGTGCCAGCATTCCCCAGGAGGGTCTCGGGGAGACCCAGTACTTC

abundance: -
d_gene: TRBD1
v_gene: TRBV19
j_gene: TRBJ2-1
CDR3aa: CASRPGQGFDNEQFF
CDR3nt: TGTGCCAGTAGACCGGGACAGGGTTTCGACAATGAGCAGTTCTTC

abundance: -
d_gene: -
v_gene: TRBV5-1
j_gene: TRBJ1-2
CDR3aa: CASSHTSNYGYTF
CDR3nt: TGCGCCAGCAGCCATACAAGTAACTATGGCTACACCTTC

abundance: -
d_gene: -
v_gene: TRBV6-5
j_gene: TRBJ1-6
CDR3aa: CASKKTEINSPLHF
CDR3nt: TGTGCCAGTAAGAAAACAGAGATTAATTCACCCCTCCACTTT

abundance: -
d_gene: -
v_gene: TRBV7-8
j_gene: TRBJ2-6
CDR3aa: CASSRGASGANVLTF
CDR3nt: TGTGCCAGCAGCCGAGGGGCCTCTGGGGCCAACGTCCTGACTTTC

abundance: -
d_gene: -
v_gene: TRBV4-2
j_gene: TRBJ1-2
CDR3aa: CASSQDGGAPRGYTF
CDR3nt: TGTGCCAGCAGCCAAGATGGGGGGGCGCCGCGAGGCTACACCTTC

abundance: -
d_gene: -
v_gene: TRBV11-2
j_gene: TRBJ2-7
CDR3aa: CASSLALGQRRSYEQYF
CDR3nt: TGTGCCAGCAGCTTAGCCCTGGGCCAGCGGCGGTCCTACGAGCAGTACTTC

abundance: -
d_gene: -
v_gene: TRBV2
j_gene: TRBJ2-7
CDR3aa: CASSVLREGYEQYF
CDR3nt: TGTGCCAGCAGTGTGTTGAGAGAGGGCTACGAGCAGTACTTC

abundance: -
d_gene: -
v_gene: TRBV5-4
j_gene: TRBJ1-6
CDR3aa: CASSREDRFSYNSPLHF
CDR3nt: TGTGCCAGCAGCCGGGAGGACAGATTCTCCTATAATTCACCCCTCCACTTT

abundance: -
d_gene: TRBD1
v_gene: TRBV19
j_gene: TRBJ1-6
CDR3aa: CASSNLGTEGISPLHF
CDR3nt: TGTGCCAGTAGTAACCTAGGGACAGAGGGTATTTCACCCCTCCACTTT

abundance: -
d_gene: -
v_gene: TRBV24-1
j_gene: TRBJ2-2
CDR3aa: CATQTEVAGELFF
CDR3nt: TGTGCCACCCAAACCGAGGTTGCCGGGGAGCTGTTTTTT

abundance: -
d_gene: TRBD1
v_gene: TRBV28
j_gene: TRBJ1-6
CDR3aa: CASSTDRGAYNSPLHF
CDR3nt: TGTGCCAGCAGTACGGACAGGGGGGCCTATAATTCACCCCTCCACTTT

abundance: -
d_gene: -
v_gene: TRBV6-5
j_gene: TRBJ1-1
CDR3aa: CASSPLDNGGTEAFF
CDR3nt: TGTGCCAGCAGTCCCCTTGACAACGGGGGGACTGAAGCTTTCTTT

abundance: -
d_gene: -
v_gene: TRBV30
j_gene: TRBJ1-6
CDR3aa: CAWSGGQSSSPLHF
CDR3nt: TGTGCCTGGAGTGGGGGGCAGTCGTCGTCCCCCCTCCACTTT

abundance: -
d_gene: -
v_gene: TRBV5-6
j_gene: TRBJ2-5
CDR3aa: CASRFLSREQETQYF
CDR3nt: TGTGCCAGCAGGTTCCTAAGTAGGGAGCAAGAGACCCAGTACTTC

abundance: -
d_gene: -
v_gene: TRBV3-1/TRBV3-2
j_gene: TRBJ1-4
CDR3aa: CASSQGSGGIDEKLFF
CDR3nt: TGTGCCAGCAGCCAAGGTAGCGGGGGCATAGATGAAAAACTGTTTTTT

abundance: -
d_gene: TRBD1
v_gene: TRBV5-1
j_gene: TRBJ2-7
CDR3aa: CASLIGTGDSEQYF
CDR3nt: TGCGCCAGCTTGATCGGGACAGGGGATTCCGAGCAGTACTTC

abundance: -
d_gene: -
v_gene: TRBV7-2
j_gene: TRBJ1-1
CDR3aa: CASIQEGGLGTEAFF
CDR3nt: TGTGCCAGCATCCAAGAGGGGGGGCTTGGCACTGAAGCTTTCTTT

abundance: few
d_gene: -
v_gene: TRBV2
j_gene: TRBJ1-3
CDR3aa: CASSLVGVPGNTIYF
CDR3nt: TGTGCCAGCAGCCTTGTAGGAGTTCCTGGAAACACCATATATTTT

abundance: -
d_gene: -
v_gene: TRBV19
j_gene: TRBJ1-2
CDR3aa: CASSIDGAFYTF
CDR3nt: TGTGCCAGTAGTATAGATGGGGCGTTCTACACCTTC

abundance: -
d_gene: TRBD1
v_gene: TRBV7-3
j_gene: TRBJ2-2
CDR3aa: CAIDRGLGTGELFF
CDR3nt: TGTGCCATCGACAGGGGGCTCGGCACCGGGGAGCTGTTTTTT

abundance: -
d_gene: -
v_gene: TRBV28
j_gene: TRBJ1-2
CDR3aa: CASSFPTESYGYTF
CDR3nt: TGTGCCAGCAGTTTCCCCACCGAGAGCTATGGCTACACCTTC

abundance: -
d_gene: -
v_gene: TRBV19
j_gene: TRBJ1-2
CDR3aa: CASRLFYGYTF
CDR3nt: TGTGCCAGTAGGCTATTCTATGGCTACACCTTC

abundance: -
d_gene: -
v_gene: TRBV6-5
j_gene: TRBJ1-2
CDR3aa: CASSYAREGGGFGYTF
CDR3nt: TGTGCCAGCAGTTACGCTAGGGAGGGGGGTGGATTTGGCTACACCTTC

abundance: -
d_gene: -
v_gene: TRBV5-4
j_gene: TRBJ2-1
CDR3aa: CASGQVFNEQFF
CDR3nt: TGTGCCAGCGGGCAGGTGTTCAATGAGCAGTTCTTC

abundance: -
d_gene: -
v_gene: TRBV4-1
j_gene: TRBJ1-2
CDR3aa: CASSHTTGGGNYGYTF
CDR3nt: TGCGCCAGCAGCCACACCACCGGGGGGGGTAACTATGGCTACACCTTC

abundance: once
d_gene: -
v_gene: TRBV19
j_gene: TRBJ1-4
CDR3aa: CASSRVTTNEKLFF
CDR3nt: TGTGCCAGTAGCAGGGTTACAACTAATGAAAAACTGTTTTTT